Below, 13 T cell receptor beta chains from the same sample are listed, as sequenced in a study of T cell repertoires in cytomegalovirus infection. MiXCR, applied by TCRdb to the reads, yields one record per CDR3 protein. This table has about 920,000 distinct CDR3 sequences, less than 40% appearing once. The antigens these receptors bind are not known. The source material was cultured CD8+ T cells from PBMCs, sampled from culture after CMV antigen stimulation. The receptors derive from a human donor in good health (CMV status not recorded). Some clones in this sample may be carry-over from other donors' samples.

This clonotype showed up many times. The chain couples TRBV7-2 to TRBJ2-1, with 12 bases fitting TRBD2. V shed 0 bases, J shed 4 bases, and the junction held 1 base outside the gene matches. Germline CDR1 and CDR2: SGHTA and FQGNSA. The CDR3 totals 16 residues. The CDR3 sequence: CASSLATSGGYNEQFF. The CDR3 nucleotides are TGTGCCAGCAGCTTAGCGACTAGCGGGGGATACAATGAGCAGTTCTTC.

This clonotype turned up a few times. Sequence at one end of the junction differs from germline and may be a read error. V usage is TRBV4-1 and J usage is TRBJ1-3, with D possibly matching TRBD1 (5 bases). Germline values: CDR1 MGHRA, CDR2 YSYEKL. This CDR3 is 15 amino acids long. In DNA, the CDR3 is TGCGCCAGCAGCCAAGAATGGGCCCAGGGAAGCACCATATATTTT. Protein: CASSQEWAQGSTIYF.

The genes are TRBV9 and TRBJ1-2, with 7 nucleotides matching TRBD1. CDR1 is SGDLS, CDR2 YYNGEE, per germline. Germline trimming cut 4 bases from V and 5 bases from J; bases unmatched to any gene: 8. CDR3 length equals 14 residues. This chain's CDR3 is CASSSGQILYGYTF. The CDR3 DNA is TGTGCCAGCAGCTCGGGACAGATCCTTTATGGCTACACCTTC.

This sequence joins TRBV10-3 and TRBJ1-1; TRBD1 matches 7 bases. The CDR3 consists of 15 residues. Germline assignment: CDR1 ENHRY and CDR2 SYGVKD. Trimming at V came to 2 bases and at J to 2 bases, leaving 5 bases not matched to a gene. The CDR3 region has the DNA TGTGCCATCAGTGAGAACCGGGACAGCAACACTGAAGCTTTCTTT. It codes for CAISENRDSNTEAFF.

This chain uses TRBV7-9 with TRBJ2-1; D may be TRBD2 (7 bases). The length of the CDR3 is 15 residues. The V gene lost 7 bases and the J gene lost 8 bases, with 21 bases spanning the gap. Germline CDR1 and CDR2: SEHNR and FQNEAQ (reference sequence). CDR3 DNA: TGTGCCAGCACCATACCCGGGGGGCGCAAGGATGAGCAGTTCTTC. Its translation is CASTIPGGRKDEQFF.

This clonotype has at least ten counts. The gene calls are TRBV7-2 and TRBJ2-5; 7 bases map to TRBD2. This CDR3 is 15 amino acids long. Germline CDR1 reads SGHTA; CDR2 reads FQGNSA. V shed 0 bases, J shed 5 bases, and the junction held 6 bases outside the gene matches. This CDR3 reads CASSLAGGLGETQYF. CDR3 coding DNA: TGTGCCAGCAGCTTAGCGGGGGGGTTGGGGGAGACCCAGTACTTC.

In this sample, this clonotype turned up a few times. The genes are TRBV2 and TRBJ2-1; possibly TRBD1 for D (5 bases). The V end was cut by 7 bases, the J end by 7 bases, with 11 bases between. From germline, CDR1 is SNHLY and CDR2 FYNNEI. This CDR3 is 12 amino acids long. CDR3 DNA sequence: TGTGCCAGCACCGAGGCAGGGAATGAGCAGTTCTTC. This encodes CASTEAGNEQFF. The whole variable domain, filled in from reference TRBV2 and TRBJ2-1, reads EPEVTQTPSHQVTQMGQEVILRCVPISNHLYFYWYRQILGQKVEFLVSFYNNEISEKSEIFDDQFSVERPDGSNFTLKIRSTKLEDSAMYFCASTEAGNEQFFGPGTRLTVL.

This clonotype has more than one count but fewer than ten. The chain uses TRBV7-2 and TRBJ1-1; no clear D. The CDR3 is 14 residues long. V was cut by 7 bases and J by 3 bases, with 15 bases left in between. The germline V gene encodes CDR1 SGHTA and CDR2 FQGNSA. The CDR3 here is CASTLARGDTEAFF. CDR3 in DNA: TGTGCCAGCACCCTAGCACGCGGGGACACTGAAGCTTTCTTT. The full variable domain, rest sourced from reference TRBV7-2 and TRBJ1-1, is GAGVSQSPSNKVTEKGKDVELRCDPISGHTALYWYRQSLGQGLEFLIYFQGNSAPDKSGLPSDRFSAERTGGSVSTLTIQRTQQEDSAVYLCASTLARGDTEAFFGQGTRLTVV.

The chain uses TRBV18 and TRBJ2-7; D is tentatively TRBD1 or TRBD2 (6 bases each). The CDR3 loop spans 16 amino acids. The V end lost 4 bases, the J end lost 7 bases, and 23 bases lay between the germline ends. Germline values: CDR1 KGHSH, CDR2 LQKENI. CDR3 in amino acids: CASSQGEAAYRGEQYV. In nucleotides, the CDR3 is TGTGCCAGCTCACAGGGGGAGGCAGCCTATCGAGGGGAGCAGTACGTC.

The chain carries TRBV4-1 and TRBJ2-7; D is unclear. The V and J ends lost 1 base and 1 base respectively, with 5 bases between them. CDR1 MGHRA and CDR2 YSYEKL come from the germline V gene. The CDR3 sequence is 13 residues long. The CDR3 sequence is CASSQAGSYEQYF. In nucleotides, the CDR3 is TGCGCCAGCAGCCAAGCCGGGTCCTACGAGCAGTACTTC.

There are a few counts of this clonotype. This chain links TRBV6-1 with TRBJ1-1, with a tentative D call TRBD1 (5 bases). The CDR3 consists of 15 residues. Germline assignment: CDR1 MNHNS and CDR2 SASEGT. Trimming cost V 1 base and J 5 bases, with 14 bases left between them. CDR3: CASSEVGGGDTEAFF. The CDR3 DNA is TGTGCCAGCAGTGAAGTCGGGGGAGGTGATACTGAAGCTTTCTTT.

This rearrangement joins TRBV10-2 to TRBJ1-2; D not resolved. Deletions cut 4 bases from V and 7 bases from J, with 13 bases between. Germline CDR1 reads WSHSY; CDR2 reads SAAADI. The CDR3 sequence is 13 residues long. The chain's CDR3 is CASSGGGGLGYTF. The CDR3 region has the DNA TGCGCCAGCAGTGGTGGAGGTGGTCTTGGCTACACCTTC.

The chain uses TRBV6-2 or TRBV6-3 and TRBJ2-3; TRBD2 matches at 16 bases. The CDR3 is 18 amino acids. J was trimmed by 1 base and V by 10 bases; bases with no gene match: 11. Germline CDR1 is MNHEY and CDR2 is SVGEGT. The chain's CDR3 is CATTPGLAGGPGTDTQYF. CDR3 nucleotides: TGTGCCACCACCCCGGGACTAGCGGGGGGGCCCGGCACAGATACGCAGTATTTT.